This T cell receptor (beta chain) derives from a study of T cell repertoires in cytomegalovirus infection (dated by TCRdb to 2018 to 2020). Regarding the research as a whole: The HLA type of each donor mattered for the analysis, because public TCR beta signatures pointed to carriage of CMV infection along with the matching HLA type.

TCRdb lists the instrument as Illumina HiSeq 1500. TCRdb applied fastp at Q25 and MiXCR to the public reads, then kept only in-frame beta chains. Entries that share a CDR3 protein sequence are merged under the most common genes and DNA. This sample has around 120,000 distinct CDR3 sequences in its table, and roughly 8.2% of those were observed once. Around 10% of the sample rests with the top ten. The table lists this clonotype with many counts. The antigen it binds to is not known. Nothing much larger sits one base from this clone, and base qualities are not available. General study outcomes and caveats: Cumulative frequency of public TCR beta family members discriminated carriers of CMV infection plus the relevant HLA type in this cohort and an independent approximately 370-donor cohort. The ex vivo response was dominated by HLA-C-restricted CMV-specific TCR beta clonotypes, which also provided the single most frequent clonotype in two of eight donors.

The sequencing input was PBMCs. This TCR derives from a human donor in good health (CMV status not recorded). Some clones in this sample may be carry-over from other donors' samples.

The CDR3 reads CASSGGQKNEKLFF. The DNA is TGCGCCAGCAGCGGGGGACAGAAGAATGAAAAACTGTTTTTT. Recombination linked TRBV5-1 to TRBJ1-4; 7 bases in the middle match TRBD1. Its CDR3 holds 14 amino acids, cysteine through phenylalanine. The sequence is cut down to CDR3 DNA, 42 bases in frame from base 1. The CDR1 and CDR2 encoded by the germline V gene are SGHRS and YFSETQ. V has 4 bases trimmed and J has 5 bases trimmed; junction bases matching no gene number 5. The entire variable domain, with the stretches around the CDR3 drawn from the reference TRBV5-1 and TRBJ1-4 proteins, is KAGVTQTPRYLIKTRGQQVTLSCSPISGHRSVSWYQQTPGQGLQFLFEYFSETQRNKGNFPGRFSGRQFSNSRSEMNVSTLELGDSALYLCASSGGQKNEKLFFGSGTQLSVL.